This T cell receptor beta chain was recorded in a study of blood T cell repertoires in COVID-19. This CDR3 is built from 15 residues. Germline CDR1 is MNHEY and CDR2 is SVGAGI. V lost 2 bases, J lost 4 bases, and 14 bases lay in between. The assay was immunoSEQ multiplex PCR, and TCRdb's table has in-frame clones only and misses some. The repertoire holds roughly 150,000 clones, with 80% as singletons. The chain links TRBV6-5 to TRBJ1-2, with D maybe TRBD1 (5 bases). The sequenced sample was PBMCs or T cells enriched from blood (not recorded which). This clonotype originated in a middle-aged man who had recovered from COVID-19. The CDR3 DNA sequence: TGTGCCAGCAGTTACCTCACCCAGGGTCCCTATGGCTACACCTTC. Amino acid sequence: CASSYLTQGPYGYTF.